This TCR beta chain is drawn from a study of graft-versus-host responses after intestinal transplantation. The wider study: Multivisceral, liver-intestinal, or isolated intestinal transplants were given to recipients. Recipients were all induced with anti-thymocyte globulin, then given tacrolimus and steroids for around 3 years.

General observations from the study: Detected in recipient marrow were GvH clones, some of which were first observed in ileum or blood.

The authors combined 200,000 CFSE-labeled responder cells with 200,000 irradiated, violet-dye-labeled stimulator cells in plates. Sequenced by immunoSEQ multiplex PCR; TCRdb stores in-frame clones only, minus some. There are roughly 20,000 clones in the sample; 40% to 55% occur only once, and about 1% lies in the top ten. The CDR3 is made up of 13 amino acids. Trimming shortened V by 0 bases and J by 8 bases, and 9 bases separated the two germline ends. Germline V gene sequence: CDR1 SGHRS, CDR2 YFSETQ. Source: alloreactive CD4+ T cells from a mixed lymphocyte reaction culture, taken before intestinal transplant. Specified subset: CFSE-low proliferating T cells sorted from roughly six-day pre-transplant mixed lymphocyte reaction (GvH or HvG direction). The clonotype originates from a human patient who received an intestinal transplant. The chain is built from TRBV5-1 and TRBJ2-4; tentatively, D is TRBD1 (5 bases). CDR3 DNA: TGCGCCAGCAGCTTGGGTGCACAGGACATTCAGTACTTC. Its translation is CASSLGAQDIQYF.